This T cell receptor (beta chain) came from a study of OX40 agonist ivuxolimab in advanced cancers. Study observations and caveats: Specificity for antigen went undetermined in the expanded peripheral T cells.

About this clone itself: The antigen remains undetermined.

This CDR3 is 17 amino acids long. Trimming took 8 bases from V and 8 from J; bases not matched to a gene: 21. Germline V lookup: CDR1 SNHLY, CDR2 FYNNEI. Some clones are missing from TCRdb's copy, which holds only in-frame ones; the method was immunoSEQ multiplex PCR. The sample lists some 76,000 clones, more than 85% occurring once. V usage is TRBV2 and J usage is TRBJ2-3, with 8 positions matching TRBD1. Sequences were derived from CD4+ or CD8+ T cells sorted from blood, sampled in a trial of the OX40 agonist ivuxolimab. This receptor was taken from an adult with an advanced solid tumor such as melanoma, head and neck, liver or kidney cancer. The CDR3: CASDPGGAQSELATQYF. The CDR3 bases are TGTGCCAGCGATCCAGGGGGCGCTCAGAGCGAACTAGCTACGCAGTATTTT.